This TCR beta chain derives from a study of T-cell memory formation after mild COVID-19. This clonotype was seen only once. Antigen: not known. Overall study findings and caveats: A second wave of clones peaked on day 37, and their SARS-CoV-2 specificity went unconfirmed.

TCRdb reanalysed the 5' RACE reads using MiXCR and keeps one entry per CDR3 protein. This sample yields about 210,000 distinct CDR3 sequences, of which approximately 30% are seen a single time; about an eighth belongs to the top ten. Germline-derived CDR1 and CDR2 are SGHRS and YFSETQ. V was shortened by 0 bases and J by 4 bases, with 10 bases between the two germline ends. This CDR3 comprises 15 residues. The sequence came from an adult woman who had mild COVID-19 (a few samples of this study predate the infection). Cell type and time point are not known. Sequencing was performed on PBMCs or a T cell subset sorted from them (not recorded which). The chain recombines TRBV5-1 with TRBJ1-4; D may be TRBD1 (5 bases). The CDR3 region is CASSLDSRVNEKLFF. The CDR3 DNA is TGCGCCAGCAGCTTGGATAGCAGGGTTAATGAAAAACTGTTTTTT.